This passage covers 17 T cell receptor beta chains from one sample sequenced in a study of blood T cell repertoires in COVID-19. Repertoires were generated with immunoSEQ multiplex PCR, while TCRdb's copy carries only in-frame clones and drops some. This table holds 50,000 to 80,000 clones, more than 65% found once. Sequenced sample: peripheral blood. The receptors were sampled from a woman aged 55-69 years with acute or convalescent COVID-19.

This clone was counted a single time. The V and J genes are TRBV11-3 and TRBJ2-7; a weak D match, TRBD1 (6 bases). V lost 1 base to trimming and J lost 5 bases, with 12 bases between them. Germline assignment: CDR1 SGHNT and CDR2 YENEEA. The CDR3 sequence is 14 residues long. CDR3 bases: TGTGCCAGCAGCTTAGGGCAGGGGTTCGACGAGCAGTACTTC. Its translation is CASSLGQGFDEQYF. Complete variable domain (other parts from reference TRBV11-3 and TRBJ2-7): EAGVVQSPRYKIIEKKQPVAFWCNPISGHNTLYWYLQNLGQGPELLIRYENEEAVDDSQLPKDRFSAERLKGVDSTLKIQPAELGDSAVYLCASSLGQGFDEQYFGPGTRLTVT.

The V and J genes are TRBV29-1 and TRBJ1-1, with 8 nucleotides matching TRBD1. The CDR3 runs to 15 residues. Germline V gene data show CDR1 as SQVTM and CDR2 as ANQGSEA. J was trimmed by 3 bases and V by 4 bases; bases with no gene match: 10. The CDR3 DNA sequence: TGCAGCGTTGCCCCGACAGGGGTGAGGTACACTGAAGCTTTCTTT. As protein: CSVAPTGVRYTEAFF.

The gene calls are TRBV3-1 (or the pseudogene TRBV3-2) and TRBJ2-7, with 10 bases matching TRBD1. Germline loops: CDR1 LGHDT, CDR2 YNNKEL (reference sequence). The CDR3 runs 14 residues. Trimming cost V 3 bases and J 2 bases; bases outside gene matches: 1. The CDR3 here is CASSHGTGAYEQYF. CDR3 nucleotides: TGTGCCAGCAGCCATGGGACAGGGGCCTACGAGCAGTACTTC.

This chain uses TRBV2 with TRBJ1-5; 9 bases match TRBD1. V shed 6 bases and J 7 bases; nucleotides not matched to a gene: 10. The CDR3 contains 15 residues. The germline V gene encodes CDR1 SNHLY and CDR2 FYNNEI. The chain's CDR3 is CASSPTGGARQPQHF. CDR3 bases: TGTGCCAGCAGCCCAACAGGGGGCGCGAGACAGCCCCAGCATTTT.

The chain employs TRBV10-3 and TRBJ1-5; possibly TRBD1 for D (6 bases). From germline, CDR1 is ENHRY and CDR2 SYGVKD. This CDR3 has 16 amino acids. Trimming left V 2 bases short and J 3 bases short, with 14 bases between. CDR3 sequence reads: CAISEKQGTNNQPQHF. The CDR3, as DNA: TGTGCCATCAGTGAGAAACAGGGAACAAACAATCAGCCCCAGCATTTT.

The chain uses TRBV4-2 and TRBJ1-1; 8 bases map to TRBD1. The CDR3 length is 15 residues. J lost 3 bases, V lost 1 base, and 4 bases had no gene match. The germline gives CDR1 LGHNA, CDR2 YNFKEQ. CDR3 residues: CASSQGTGSYTEAFF. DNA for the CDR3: TGTGCCAGCAGCCAAGGGACAGGGTCCTACACTGAAGCTTTCTTT.

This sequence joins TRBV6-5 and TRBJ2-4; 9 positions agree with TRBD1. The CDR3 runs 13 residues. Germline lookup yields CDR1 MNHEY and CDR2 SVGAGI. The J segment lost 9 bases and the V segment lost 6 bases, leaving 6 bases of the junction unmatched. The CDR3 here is CASRQTGGVIQYF. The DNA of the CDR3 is TGTGCCAGCAGGCAGACAGGGGGTGTCATTCAGTACTTC.

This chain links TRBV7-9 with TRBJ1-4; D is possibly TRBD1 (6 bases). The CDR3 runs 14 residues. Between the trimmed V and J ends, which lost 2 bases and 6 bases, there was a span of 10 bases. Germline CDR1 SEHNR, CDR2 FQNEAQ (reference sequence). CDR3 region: CASSLYREDEKLFF. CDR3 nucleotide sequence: TGTGCCAGCAGCTTATACAGGGAAGATGAAAAACTGTTTTTT. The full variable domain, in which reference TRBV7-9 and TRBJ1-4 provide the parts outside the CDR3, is DTGVSQNPRHKITKRGQNVTFRCDPISEHNRLYWYRQTLGQGPEFLTYFQNEAQLEKSRLLSDRFSAERPKGSFSTLEIQRTEQGDSAMYLCASSLYREDEKLFFGSGTQLSVL.

The CDR3 sequence is CASSPLTRVNTEAFF. CDR3 nucleotides: TGTGCCAGCAGTCCCTTAACGAGGGTGAACACTGAAGCTTTCTTT. The chain joins TRBV6-5 to TRBJ1-1; D gene ambiguous. Per the germline V gene, CDR1 is MNHEY and CDR2 is SVGAGI. Trimming took 5 bases from V and 0 from J, leaving 13 bases between them. The CDR3 consists of 15 residues.

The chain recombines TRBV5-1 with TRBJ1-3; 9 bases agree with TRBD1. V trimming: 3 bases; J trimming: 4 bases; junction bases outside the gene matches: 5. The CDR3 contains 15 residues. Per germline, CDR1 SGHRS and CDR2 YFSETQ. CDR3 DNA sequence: TGCGCCAGCAGCTCACAGGGGGCGAGGGGAAACACCATATATTTT. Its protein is CASSSQGARGNTIYF.

The CDR3 region is CASSVGAPNRGGNTIYF. CDR3 in DNA: TGTGCCAGCAGCGTAGGAGCCCCCAACAGGGGAGGAAACACCATATATTTT. The rearrangement links TRBV9 to TRBJ1-3; TRBD1 aligns across 7 bases. J was trimmed by 4 bases and V by 0 bases; bases with no gene match: 10. This CDR3 spans 17 amino acids. Germline CDR1 reads SGDLS; CDR2 reads YYNGEE.

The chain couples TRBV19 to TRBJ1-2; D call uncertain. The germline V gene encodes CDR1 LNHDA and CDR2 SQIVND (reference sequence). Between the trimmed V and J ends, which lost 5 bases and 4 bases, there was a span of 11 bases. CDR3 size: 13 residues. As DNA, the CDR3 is TGTGCCAGTAGTCGAGAGGCCGTCTATGGCTACACCTTC. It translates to CASSREAVYGYTF.

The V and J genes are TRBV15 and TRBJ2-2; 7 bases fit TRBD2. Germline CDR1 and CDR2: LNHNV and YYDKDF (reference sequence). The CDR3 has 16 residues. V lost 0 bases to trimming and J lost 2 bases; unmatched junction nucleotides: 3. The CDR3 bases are TGTGCCACCAGCAGAGATGGCGGGGGTAACACCGGGGAGCTGTTTTTT. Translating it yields CATSRDGGGNTGELFF.

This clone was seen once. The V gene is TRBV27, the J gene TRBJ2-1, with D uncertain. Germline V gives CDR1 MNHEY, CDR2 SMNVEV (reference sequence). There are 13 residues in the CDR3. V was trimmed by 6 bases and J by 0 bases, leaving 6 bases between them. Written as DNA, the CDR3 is TGTGCCAGCAGCTTTAGCTCCTACAATGAGCAGTTCTTC. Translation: CASSFSSYNEQFF.

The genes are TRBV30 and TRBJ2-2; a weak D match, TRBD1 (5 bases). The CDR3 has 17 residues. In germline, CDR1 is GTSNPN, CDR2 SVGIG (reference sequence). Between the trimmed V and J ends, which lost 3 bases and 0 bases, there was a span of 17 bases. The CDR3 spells CAWSKITGGANTGELFF. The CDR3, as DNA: TGTGCCTGGAGCAAAATCACAGGCGGCGCGAACACCGGGGAGCTGTTTTTT.

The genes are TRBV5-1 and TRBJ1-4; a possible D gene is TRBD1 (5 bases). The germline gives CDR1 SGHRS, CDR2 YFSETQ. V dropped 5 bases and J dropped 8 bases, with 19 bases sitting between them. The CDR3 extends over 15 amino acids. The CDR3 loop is CASRVGDTVREKLFF. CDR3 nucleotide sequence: TGCGCCAGCAGGGTAGGGGATACGGTTCGGGAAAAACTGTTTTTT.

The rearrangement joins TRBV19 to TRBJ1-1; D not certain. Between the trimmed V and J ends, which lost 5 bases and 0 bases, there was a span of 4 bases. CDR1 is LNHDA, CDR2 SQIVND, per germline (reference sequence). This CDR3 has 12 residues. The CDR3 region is CASSQVNTEAFF. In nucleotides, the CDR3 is TGTGCCAGTAGTCAGGTGAACACTGAAGCTTTCTTT.